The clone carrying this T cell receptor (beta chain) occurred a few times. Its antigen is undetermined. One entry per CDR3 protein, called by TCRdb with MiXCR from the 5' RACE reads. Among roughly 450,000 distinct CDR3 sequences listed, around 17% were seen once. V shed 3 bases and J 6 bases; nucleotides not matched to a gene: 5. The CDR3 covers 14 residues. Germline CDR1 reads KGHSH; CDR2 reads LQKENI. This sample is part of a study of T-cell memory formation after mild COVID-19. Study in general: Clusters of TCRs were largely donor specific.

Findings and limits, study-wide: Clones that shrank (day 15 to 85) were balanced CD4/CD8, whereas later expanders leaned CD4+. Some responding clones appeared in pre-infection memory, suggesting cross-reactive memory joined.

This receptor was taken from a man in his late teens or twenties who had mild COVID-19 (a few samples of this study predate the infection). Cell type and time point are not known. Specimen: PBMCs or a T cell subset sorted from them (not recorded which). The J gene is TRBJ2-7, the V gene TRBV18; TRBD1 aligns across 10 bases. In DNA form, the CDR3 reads TGTGCCAGCTCACCGGTGGGACAGGGGACCGAGCAGTACTTC. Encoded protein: CASSPVGQGTEQYF.